This T cell receptor beta chain was profiled in a study of technical replicates of blood from several donors. The CDR3 has 15 amino acids. Germline values: CDR1 SGHNT, CDR2 YYREEE (reference sequence). V was shortened by 2 bases and J by 1 base, with 12 bases between the two germline ends. Here immunoSEQ multiplex PCR was the method, and the copy in TCRdb shows in-frame clones only, minus some. In the table there are 55,000 to 75,000 clones, 94% of which are singletons. V usage is TRBV5-4 and J usage is TRBJ1-1; weak D call: TRBD1 (6 bases). The TCR originated in a human donor in good health. The sequenced material came from T cells isolated from PBMCs. CDR3 in DNA: TGTGCCAGCAGCTTAAAGAGGGGGTGGAACACTGAAGCTTTCTTT. It encodes CASSLKRGWNTEAFF.